Listed below are T cell receptor beta chains from one sample, sequenced in a study of cytomegalovirus exposure and HLA in healthy donors. TCRdb keeps only in-frame clones here, not all; method: immunoSEQ multiplex PCR. The data hold 95,000 to 100,000 clones, with 60% to 85% observed a single time. The sample consisted of PBMCs. These TCRs come from a man between 45 and 60 years old in good health and CMV-seronegative. The CDR3 runs from the conserved cysteine through the conserved F or W. Each record gives: V gene, clone size, J gene, D gene, CDR3 protein, CDR3 DNA. D genes are given only for firm matches. Some rows have no size entry. The others give once, few or many, or a class for an expanded clone.

TRBV30	NA	TRBJ1-5	TRBD1	CAWSRQGWQPQHF	TGTGCCTGGAGTAGACAGGGATGGCAGCCCCAGCATTTT
TRBV21-1	once	TRBJ2-4	NA	CASSAREGTGETKNIQYF	TGTGCCAGCAGCGCCCGGGAGGGGACAGGGGAAACCAAAAACATTCAGTACTTC
TRBV28	NA	TRBJ2-7	TRBD2	CASSYGSGSSEQYF	TGTGCCAGCAGTTACGGTAGCGGGAGCTCCGAGCAGTACTTC
TRBV28	NA	TRBJ2-1	TRBD2	CASSKASGVPYNEQFF	TGTGCCAGCAGTAAGGCTAGCGGGGTCCCCTACAATGAGCAGTTCTTC
TRBV5-4	NA	TRBJ2-7	TRBD1	CASSYSDRSYEQYF	TGTGCCAGCAGCTACTCGGACAGGTCCTACGAGCAGTACTTC
TRBV30	NA	TRBJ1-2	TRBD1	CAWTRQGRNGYTF	TGTGCCTGGACGCGACAGGGACGAAATGGCTACACCTTC
TRBV9	NA	TRBJ2-7	NA	CASSVDKYF	TGTGCCAGCAGCGTAGATAAGTACTTC
TRBV11-1	NA	TRBJ2-7	TRBD1	CASQDRELPYEQYF	TGTGCCAGCCAGGACAGGGAACTACCCTACGAGCAGTACTTC
TRBV28	NA	TRBJ2-1	NA	CASRTPLGGRSYNEQFF	TGTGCCAGCCGAACCCCGCTTGGCGGGCGGTCTTACAATGAGCAGTTCTTC
TRBV2	NA	TRBJ2-7	NA	CASEEGTYEQYF	TGTGCCAGCGAGGAGGGGACCTACGAGCAGTACTTC
TRBV5-6	NA	TRBJ2-1	TRBD2	CASSFVGGGYNEQFF	TGTGCCAGCAGCTTCGTCGGGGGGGGGTACAATGAGCAGTTCTTC
TRBV28	NA	TRBJ1-2	NA	CASSLLHRDRYGYTF	TGTGCCAGCAGCCTACTTCACAGGGACCGATATGGCTACACCTTC
TRBV6-1	NA	TRBJ1-5	TRBD1	CASSPDRISQPQHF	TGTGCCAGCAGCCCGGACAGGATTAGTCAGCCCCAGCATTTT
TRBV18	NA	TRBJ2-5	NA	CASSPNSGQGETQYF	TGTGCCAGCTCACCAAATTCAGGGCAGGGAGAGACCCAGTACTTC
TRBV30	NA	TRBJ2-1	TRBD2	CAWSPRLARYNEQFF	TGTGCCTGGAGTCCCAGACTAGCGAGGTACAATGAGCAGTTCTTC
TRBV13	NA	TRBJ2-7	TRBD2	CASSPGTSAYEQYF	TGTGCCAGCAGCCCCGGGACTAGTGCCTACGAGCAGTACTTC
TRBV28	NA	TRBJ1-5	NA	CASRGAGELSNQPQHF	TGTGCCAGCAGGGGGGCAGGGGAATTGAGCAATCAGCCCCAGCATTTT
TRBV12-1	NA	TRBJ2-5	NA	CASGPSGGAGETQYF	TGTGCCAGCGGCCCTAGCGGGGGGGCCGGAGAGACCCAGTACTTC
TRBV29-1	NA	TRBJ2-5	TRBD2	CSVPGTSGRETQYF	TGCAGCGTACCCGGGACTAGCGGGAGAGAGACCCAGTACTTC
TRBV5-4	few	TRBJ1-1	TRBD1	CASSLGTGFMNTEAFF	TGTGCCAGCAGCTTGGGGACAGGATTTATGAACACTGAAGCTTTCTTT
TRBV6-5	NA	TRBJ1-5	NA	CASSYSSGNQPQHF	TGTGCCAGCAGTTACTCGTCAGGGAATCAGCCCCAGCATTTT
TRBV21-1	NA	TRBJ1-4	NA	CASSNPLETGGIEKLFF	TGTGCCAGCAGCAACCCCCTTGAAACAGGGGGCATCGAAAAACTGTTTTTT
TRBV4-2	NA	TRBJ2-2	NA	CASSQDQGTGELFF	TGTGCCAGCAGCCAAGATCAGGGAACCGGGGAGCTGTTTTTT
TRBV28	NA	TRBJ2-4	TRBD1	CASRDRGVNIQYF	TGTGCCAGCAGAGACAGGGGTGTGAACATTCAGTACTTC
TRBV18	NA	TRBJ1-1	NA	CASSPGQNTEAFF	TGTGCCAGCTCACCTGGGCAGAACACTGAAGCTTTCTTT
TRBV5-4	NA	TRBJ2-5	TRBD2	CASSLVLTAGDTETQYF	TGTGCCAGCAGCTTGGTTCTTACAGCGGGAGATACAGAGACCCAGTACTTC
TRBV18	NA	TRBJ1-1	NA	CASSKKGDTSNTEAFF	TGTGCCAGCTCAAAGAAGGGGGACACCTCGAACACTGAAGCTTTCTTT